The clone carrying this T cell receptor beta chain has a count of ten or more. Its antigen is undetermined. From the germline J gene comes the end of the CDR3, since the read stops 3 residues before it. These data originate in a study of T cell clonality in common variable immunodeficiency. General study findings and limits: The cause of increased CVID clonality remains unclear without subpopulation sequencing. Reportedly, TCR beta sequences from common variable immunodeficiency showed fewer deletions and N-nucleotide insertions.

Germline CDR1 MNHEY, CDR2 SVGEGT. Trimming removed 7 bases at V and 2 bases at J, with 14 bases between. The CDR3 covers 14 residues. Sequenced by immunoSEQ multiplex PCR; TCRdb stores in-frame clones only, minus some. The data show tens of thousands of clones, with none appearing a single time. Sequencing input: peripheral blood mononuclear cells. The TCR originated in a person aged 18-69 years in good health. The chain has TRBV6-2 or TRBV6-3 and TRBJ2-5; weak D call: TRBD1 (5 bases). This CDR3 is CASTIGEPQETQYF. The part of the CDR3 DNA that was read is TGTGCCAGCACCATAGGGGAACCGCAAGAGACC.